A single sample is the source of the 21 T cell receptor beta chains below, sequenced in a study of blood T cell repertoires in COVID-19. The protocol was immunoSEQ multiplex PCR, while the TCRdb copy is restricted to in-frame clones and leaves out a portion. In the table there are a few hundred thousand clones, around 92% of which are singletons. Source material: peripheral blood. The receptors come from a man aged 40-55 years with acute or convalescent COVID-19.

The gene calls are TRBV29-1 and TRBJ2-7; unclear D gene. V lost 1 base and J 4 bases, leaving 8 bases between the germline ends. The V gene's germline CDR1 is SQVTM and CDR2 ANQGSEA. The CDR3 contains 12 residues. CDR3 region: CSVEGLEYEQYF. The DNA for the CDR3 is TGCAGCGTTGAAGGGCTAGAGTACGAGCAGTACTTC.

The CDR3 DNA reads TGTGCCTCGGACAGTGCGTTCGATACGCAGTATTTT. Its protein is CASDSAFDTQYF. The chain links TRBV19 to TRBJ2-3; tentative D call: TRBD1 (6 bases). The V gene lost 11 bases and the J gene lost 6 bases, with 15 bases spanning the gap. Germline V lookup: CDR1 LNHDA, CDR2 SQIVND (reference sequence). This CDR3 is 12 amino acids long.

The chain carries TRBV15 and TRBJ2-1, with D perhaps matching TRBD2 (6 bases). Trimming removed 3 bases at V and 8 bases at J, with 20 bases between. The CDR3 length is 16 residues. Germline values: CDR1 LNHNV, CDR2 YYDKDF (reference sequence). CDR3 DNA: TGTGCCACCAGCAGTGGGAGGCAGGGTGGAAGAGATGAGCAGTTCTTC. It yields the protein CATSSGRQGGRDEQFF.

The chain couples TRBV5-1 to TRBJ1-2; 10 bases agree with TRBD1. The germline V gene has CDR1 SGHRS and CDR2 YFSETQ. This CDR3 has 14 amino acids. After removal of 2 bases from V and 5 bases from J, the junction contained 3 bases not matched to a gene. CDR3 protein: CASSLPGQGYGYTF. The CDR3 nucleotides read TGCGCCAGCAGCTTACCGGGACAGGGGTATGGCTACACCTTC.

This sequence joins TRBV28 and TRBJ1-5; D gene uncertain. Germline loops: CDR1 MDHEN, CDR2 SYDVKM. The V end was cut by 6 bases, the J end by 1 base, with 10 bases between. This CDR3 spans 14 amino acids. CDR3 sequence (DNA): TGTGCCAGCAGGAAGGGCGGGAGCAATCAGCCCCAGCATTTT. This sequence encodes CASRKGGSNQPQHF.

The gene calls are TRBV9 and TRBJ2-7, with TRBD1 identical over 10 bases. CDR1 SGDLS and CDR2 YYNGEE come from the germline V gene. V shed 3 bases and J 6 bases; nucleotides not matched to a gene: 6. The CDR3 consists of 14 residues. The CDR3: CASSARTGGGEQYF. CDR3 in DNA: TGTGCCAGCAGCGCTCGGACAGGGGGTGGCGAGCAGTACTTC.

The rearrangement joins TRBV7-3 to TRBJ1-3, with a tentative D call TRBD1 (6 bases). CDR3 length: 14 residues. V lost 5 bases to trimming and J lost 3 bases, with 11 bases between them. The V gene's germline CDR1 is SGHTA and CDR2 FQGTGA. The CDR3 sequence is CASSPTGFGNTIYF. The DNA of the CDR3 is TGTGCCAGCAGCCCTACAGGGTTTGGAAACACCATATATTTT.

This clone has just a few counts. The V call is TRBV5-4, the J call TRBJ2-2; 7 bases fit TRBD2. CDR3 length: 18 amino acids. V trimming: 1 base; J trimming: 2 bases; junction bases outside the gene matches: 11. Germline V lookup: CDR1 SGHNT, CDR2 YYREEE (reference sequence). CDR3 region: CASSLPRRPGGNTGELFF. The DNA of the CDR3 is TGTGCCAGCAGCTTGCCTAGAAGACCGGGGGGAAACACCGGGGAGCTGTTTTTT.

The chain combines TRBV11-2 with TRBJ1-1; 8 nucleotides align to TRBD1. CDR3 length equals 16 residues. Per germline, CDR1 SGHAT and CDR2 FQNNGV. With 3 bases clipped from V and 6 bases from J, the junction kept 12 bases outside the gene matches. The CDR3 DNA follows: TGTGCCAGCAGCTTTCTAGGAGGACAGGGAGTTTCTGAAGCTTTCTTT. Its translation is CASSFLGGQGVSEAFF.

This clone has a handful of counts. The chain is built from TRBV18 and TRBJ2-1; no definite D call. V was shortened by 3 bases and J by 1 base, with 7 bases between the two germline ends. The CDR3 has 14 amino acids. The V gene's germline CDR1 is KGHSH and CDR2 LQKENI. As DNA, the CDR3 is TGTGCCAGCTCACCGGGCAATTCCTACAATGAGCAGTTCTTC. Its protein product is CASSPGNSYNEQFF.

The V and J genes are TRBV18 and TRBJ2-1; 13 nucleotides agree with TRBD2. CDR1 and CDR2 (germline): KGHSH, LQKENI. The trim removed 8 bases at V and 8 bases at J, leaving 12 bases unmatched. The length of the CDR3 is 16 residues. The CDR3 nucleotides read TGTGCCAGCCGATTACGACTAGCGGGGGGTATGGATGAGCAGTTCTTC. Translated: CASRLRLAGGMDEQFF.

This clone has a handful of counts. This chain links TRBV3-1 (or the pseudogene TRBV3-2) with TRBJ2-7, with D perhaps TRBD2 (5 bases). V gave up 4 bases and J gave up 5 bases, with 12 bases separating them. The CDR3 has 13 amino acids. The V gene's germline CDR1 is LGHDT and CDR2 YNNKEL (reference sequence). The CDR3 DNA reads as TGTGCCAGCAGCCCATACGTCGGGGACGAGCAGTACTTC. Translating gives CASSPYVGDEQYF.

The chain is built from TRBV11-1 and TRBJ2-5; 7 bases are a match to TRBD1. CDR1 and CDR2 (germline): SGHAT, FQDESV (reference sequence). Trimming cost V 1 base and J 7 bases; bases outside gene matches: 12. The CDR3 spans 16 residues. CDR3 region: CASSLGRTGDSWTQYF. DNA for the CDR3: TGTGCCAGCAGCTTAGGGCGGACAGGCGACTCCTGGACCCAGTACTTC.

In the case of this clone: The junction and the germline gene differ at one end; a read error may be behind it. The genes are TRBV19 and TRBJ1-2; the D is unclear. Looked up from germline, CDR1 is LNHDA and CDR2 is SQIVND (reference sequence). The length of the CDR3 is 14 residues. In nucleotides, the CDR3 is TGTGCCAGTAGCCGGTCCGGGTCCATCAACACTGCGGTGTTC. It codes for CASSRSGSINTAVF.

The chain employs TRBV6-5 and TRBJ2-3, with no clear D. V shed 2 bases and J shed 5 bases, with 5 bases lying between them. The CDR3 runs to 12 residues. Germline V lookup: CDR1 MNHEY, CDR2 SVGAGI. CDR3 loop: CASSYGLDTQYF. CDR3 nucleotides: TGTGCCAGCAGTTACGGGCTAGATACGCAGTATTTT.

As concerns this clone: Distinct nucleotide sequences in the sample also encode this CDR3. V is TRBV30 and J is TRBJ1-1, with a tentative D call TRBD1 (5 bases). Trimming stripped 0 bases from V and 5 bases from J, with 10 bases between. This CDR3 comprises 13 residues. In germline, CDR1 is GTSNPN, CDR2 SVGIG (reference sequence). CDR3 protein: CAWSVGVGTEAFF. In nucleotides, the CDR3 is TGTGCCTGGAGTGTAGGGGTGGGGACTGAAGCTTTCTTT. Based on the CDR3 plus reference TRBV30 and TRBJ1-1, the full variable domain is SQTIHQWPATLVQPVGSPLSLECTVEGTSNPNLYWYRQAAGRGLQLLFYSVGIGQISSEVPQNLSASRPQDRQFILSSKKLLLSDSGFYLCAWSVGVGTEAFFGQGTRLTVV.

This clone was counted a few times. The chain joins TRBV11-2 to TRBJ1-2, with TRBD1 identical over 10 bases. V shed 5 bases, J shed 5 bases, and the junction held 5 bases outside the gene matches. The CDR3 spans 14 residues. Per germline, CDR1 SGHAT and CDR2 FQNNGV. This CDR3 is CASSRRTGGYGYTF. CDR3 DNA sequence: TGTGCCAGCAGCCGACGGACAGGGGGGTATGGCTACACCTTC. The entire variable domain, with the rest obtained from reference TRBV11-2 and TRBJ1-2, is as follows: EAGVAQSPRYKIIEKRQSVAFWCNPISGHATLYWYQQILGQGPKLLIQFQNNGVVDDSQLPKDRFSAERLKGVDSTLKIQPAKLEDSAVYLCASSRRTGGYGYTFGSGTRLTVV.

The chain is built from TRBV11-2 and TRBJ2-5, with unresolved D. From germline, CDR1 is SGHAT and CDR2 FQNNGV. V was clipped by 8 bases and J by 5 bases, with 12 bases between them. The CDR3 is 12 residues long. CDR3: CASGQVEETQYF. As DNA, the CDR3 is TGTGCCAGCGGTCAGGTCGAGGAGACCCAGTACTTC.

J is TRBJ2-5 and V is TRBV3-1 (or the pseudogene TRBV3-2); TRBD2 might be the D (7 bases). CDR3 length equals 14 residues. Germline loops: CDR1 LGHDT, CDR2 YNNKEL (reference sequence). The germline V and J ends were trimmed by 5 bases and 5 bases, with 15 bases remaining between them. CDR3 bases: TGTGCCAGCAGCGGAACGGGGGGCGTGGAGACCCAGTACTTC. It codes for CASSGTGGVETQYF.

This rearrangement joins TRBV6-1 to TRBJ2-7; D might be TRBD2 (5 bases). The V and J ends lost 0 bases and 12 bases respectively, with 15 bases between them. This CDR3 spans 13 amino acids. Germline V gene lookup returns CDR1 MNHNS and CDR2 SASEGT. CDR3 sequence reads: CASSEARAATGYF. As DNA, the CDR3 is TGTGCCAGCAGTGAAGCGAGGGCAGCGACGGGGTACTTC.

The rearrangement uses TRBV7-2 and TRBJ1-2; possible D gene TRBD1, 6 bases. The CDR3 has 12 residues. Per germline, CDR1 SGHTA and CDR2 FQGNSA. V gave up 6 bases and J gave up 7 bases, with 12 bases separating them. The CDR3 protein is CASSFRGGGYTF. In nucleotides, the CDR3 is TGTGCCAGCAGTTTTAGAGGGGGTGGCTACACCTTC. The whole variable domain, remainder taken from reference TRBV7-2 and TRBJ1-2, is GAGVSQSPSNKVTEKGKDVELRCDPISGHTALYWYRQSLGQGLEFLIYFQGNSAPDKSGLPSDRFSAERTGGSVSTLTIQRTQQEDSAVYLCASSFRGGGYTFGSGTRLTVV.